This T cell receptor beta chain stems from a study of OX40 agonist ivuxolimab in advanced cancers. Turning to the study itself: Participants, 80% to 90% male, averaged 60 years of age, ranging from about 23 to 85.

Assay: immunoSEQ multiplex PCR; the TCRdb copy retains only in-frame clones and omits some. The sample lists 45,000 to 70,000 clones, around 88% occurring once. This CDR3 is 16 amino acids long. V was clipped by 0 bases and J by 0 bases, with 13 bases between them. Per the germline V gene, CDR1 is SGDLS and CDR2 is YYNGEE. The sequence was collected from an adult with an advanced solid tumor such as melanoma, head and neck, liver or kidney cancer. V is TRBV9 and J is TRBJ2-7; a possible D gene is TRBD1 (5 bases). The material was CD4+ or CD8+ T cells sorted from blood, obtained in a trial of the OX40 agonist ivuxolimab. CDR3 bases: TGTGCCAGCAGCGTAGCCTTGGACACTGCCTCCTACGAGCAGTACTTC. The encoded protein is CASSVALDTASYEQYF. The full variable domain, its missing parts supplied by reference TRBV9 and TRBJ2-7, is DSGVTQTPKHLITATGQRVTLRCSPRSGDLSVYWYQQSLDQGLQFLIQYYNGEERAKGNILERFSAQQFPDLHSELNLSSLELGDSALYFCASSVALDTASYEQYFGPGTRLTVT.